The 27 T cell receptor beta chains listed next were all sequenced from one sample in a study of blood T cell repertoires in COVID-19 (dated by TCRdb to the early 2020s). Library preparation used the immunoSEQ multiplex PCR assay. The table was pulled from immuneACCESS by TCRdb, which kept in-frame rearrangements only. Such tables lose some clones; where checked, under half of the loss comes from unresolved V genes, and the rest has no known cause. The sample records around 95,000 clones, around four fifths of which are singletons. The ten largest clonotypes hold around 15% of the sample. The source material was peripheral blood. These receptors were obtained from a man over 45 with active or convalescent COVID-19.

The chain joins TRBV18 to TRBJ1-4; 7 positions match TRBD1. V was pared by 4 bases and J by 0 bases, with 5 bases of the junction left unmatched. The CDR3 is 16 amino acids. Germline V gene sequence: CDR1 KGHSH, CDR2 LQKENI. CDR3 DNA: TGTGCCAGCTCACTCGGACAGGTCACAACTAATGAAAAACTGTTTTTT. Protein: CASSLGQVTTNEKLFF.

The chain joins TRBV11-2 to TRBJ2-5, with TRBD2 identical over 8 bases. The V gene end was trimmed by 0 bases and the J gene end by 2 bases; junction bases not matched to a gene: 14. CDR3 length: 19 amino acids. The germline CDR1 and CDR2 sequences are SGHAT and FQNNGV. This CDR3 reads CASSLDPIGRVGGQETQYF. The CDR3, as DNA: TGTGCCAGCAGCTTAGACCCCATCGGGAGGGTAGGGGGACAAGAGACCCAGTACTTC.

The chain carries TRBV4-1 and TRBJ1-1, with 11 bases matching TRBD1. Germline CDR1 and CDR2: MGHRA and YSYEKL. The CDR3 consists of 14 residues. Unmatched junction bases numbered 8, after V lost 6 bases and J lost 8 bases. The CDR3 protein is CASRPTGQGAEAFF. Written as DNA, the CDR3 is TGCGCCAGCAGACCCACCGGACAGGGGGCCGAAGCTTTCTTT.

J is TRBJ1-2 and V is TRBV18; D is possibly TRBD1 (5 bases). CDR1 and CDR2 from the germline V gene are KGHSH and LQKENI. V was shortened by 3 bases and J by 4 bases, with 15 bases between the two germline ends. This CDR3 region has 15 residues. CDR3: CASSPPGRGGYGYTF. CDR3 nucleotides: TGTGCCAGCTCACCTCCTGGGAGGGGCGGCTATGGCTACACCTTC.

CDR3 nucleotides: TGTGCCAGTGGGAGACGGGCGAACACCGGGGAGCTGTTTTTT. Translation gives CASGRRANTGELFF. The rearrangement uses TRBV6-5 and TRBJ2-2; perhaps TRBD2 as D (5 bases). The ends were cut back, 9 bases at V and 0 bases at J, with 11 bases in the middle. The CDR3 has 14 amino acids. CDR1 MNHEY and CDR2 SVGAGI come from the germline V gene.

The chain couples TRBV28 to TRBJ1-6, with TRBD1 identical over 9 bases. The V gene's germline CDR1 is MDHEN and CDR2 SYDVKM. There are 15 residues in the CDR3. V shed 4 bases, J shed 10 bases, and the junction held 8 bases outside the gene matches. The DNA for the CDR3 is TGTGCCAGCAGTTCCGGGGACAGGGAAGGATCACCCCTCCACTTT. Translating it yields CASSSGDREGSPLHF.

The J gene is TRBJ1-5, the V gene TRBV28, with D unclear. Germline-derived CDR1 and CDR2 are MDHEN and SYDVKM. V dropped 4 bases and J dropped 1 base, with 14 bases sitting between them. The CDR3 covers 16 residues. The CDR3 is CASSSRRLESNQPQHF. CDR3 in DNA: TGTGCCAGCAGTTCCCGTAGGCTAGAGAGCAATCAGCCCCAGCATTTT.

The V call is TRBV27, the J call TRBJ2-1; no reliable D call. The CDR3 has 14 residues. Between the trimmed V and J ends, which lost 2 bases and 4 bases, there was a span of 9 bases. Germline V lookup: CDR1 MNHEY, CDR2 SMNVEV (reference sequence). The DNA of the CDR3 is TGTGCCAGCAGTTTAAATCCCGGGTACAATGAGCAGTTCTTC. It codes for CASSLNPGYNEQFF.

There are a few counts of this clone. J is TRBJ1-6 and V is TRBV25-1; D might be TRBD1 (5 bases). The germline CDR1 and CDR2 sequences are MGHDK and SYGVNS. The germline V and J ends were trimmed by 4 bases and 7 bases, with 14 bases remaining between them. The CDR3 spans 15 residues. The DNA of the CDR3 is TGTGCCAGCAGTGCTGATGGGGCGGCGAATTCACCCCTCCACTTT. This translates into CASSADGAANSPLHF. The entire variable domain, with the rest obtained from reference TRBV25-1 and TRBJ1-6, is as follows: EADIYQTPRYLVIGTGKKITLECSQTMGHDKMYWYQQDPGMELHLIHYSYGVNSTEKGDLSSESTVSRIRTEHFPLTLESARPSHTSQYLCASSADGAANSPLHFGNGTRLTVT.

The gene calls are TRBV19 and TRBJ1-4; 11 nucleotides line up with TRBD1. Germline V gene sequence: CDR1 LNHDA, CDR2 SQIVND (reference sequence). The CDR3 extends over 15 amino acids. Trimming removed 3 bases from V and 6 bases from J; junction bases left unmatched: 3. The CDR3 protein is CASSMGQGVDEKLFF. The CDR3, as DNA: TGTGCCAGTAGTATGGGACAGGGGGTGGATGAAAAACTGTTTTTT.

The rearrangement uses TRBV21-1 and TRBJ2-2; the D call TRBD2 from the table was never checked on the DNA. TRBV21-1 is recorded as a pseudogene. The CDR3 has 11 amino acids. The CDR3 loop reads CASRSPGELFF. DNA of the CDR3: TGTGCCAGCAGGAGCCCCGGGGAGCTGTTTTTT.

The chain couples TRBV9 to TRBJ1-2, with D possibly matching TRBD1 (5 bases). The V and J ends lost 0 bases and 5 bases respectively, with 14 bases between them. Germline CDR1 SGDLS, CDR2 YYNGEE. The CDR3 runs 15 residues. This chain's CDR3 is CASSVEMGGEYGYTF. CDR3 sequence (DNA): TGTGCCAGCAGCGTAGAAATGGGGGGAGAGTATGGCTACACCTTC.

The rearrangement joins TRBV9 to TRBJ1-2; 11 positions match TRBD1. The germline V gene has CDR1 SGDLS and CDR2 YYNGEE. This CDR3 spans 16 amino acids. Germline trimming cut 3 bases from V and 2 bases from J; bases unmatched to any gene: 6. CDR3 residues: CASSAPGQGDNYGYTF. The CDR3 coding sequence is TGTGCCAGCAGCGCCCCGGGACAGGGGGACAACTATGGCTACACCTTC.

The chain has TRBV5-1 and TRBJ1-1; D perhaps matches TRBD1 (6 bases). Trimming took 5 bases from V and 3 from J, leaving 11 bases between them. This CDR3 is built from 13 residues. Germline V gene sequence: CDR1 SGHRS, CDR2 YFSETQ. CDR3: CASSIKGDTEAFF. The CDR3 bases are TGCGCCAGCAGTATCAAGGGGGACACTGAAGCTTTCTTT.

The rearrangement joins TRBV11-2 to TRBJ2-3, with 7 bases fitting TRBD2. V lost 0 bases, J lost 2 bases, and 11 bases stayed unmatched. Germline V gives CDR1 SGHAT, CDR2 FQNNGV. The CDR3 is 18 amino acids. The DNA for the CDR3 is TGTGCCAGCAGCTTAGATCGTTTTAGCGGGCCCAACACAGATACGCAGTATTTT. The encoded protein is CASSLDRFSGPNTDTQYF.

V usage is TRBV30 and J usage is TRBJ2-2; a possible D gene is TRBD2 (6 bases). This CDR3 spans 18 amino acids. Germline V gene lookup returns CDR1 GTSNPN and CDR2 SVGIG (reference sequence). Trimming removed 5 bases at V and 3 bases at J, with 25 bases between. The DNA for the CDR3 is TGTGCCTGGGAGGCCGGGAGAGGGTTGGGGCCCTACACCGGGGAGCTGTTTTTT. Its translation is CAWEAGRGLGPYTGELFF.

The genes are TRBV15 and TRBJ1-5; D uncertain. This CDR3 region has 15 residues. Germline loops: CDR1 LNHNV, CDR2 YYDKDF (reference sequence). The V and J ends lost 0 bases and 7 bases respectively, with 13 bases between them. The CDR3 DNA follows: TGTGCCACCAGCAGAGATCGTATTGAGGGCCAGCCCCAGCATTTT. It translates to CATSRDRIEGQPQHF.

V gene TRBV27 combines with J gene TRBJ1-6; 10 positions match TRBD1. The germline V gene encodes CDR1 MNHEY and CDR2 SMNVEV (reference sequence). CDR3 length: 15 amino acids. V shed 5 bases, J shed 10 bases, and the junction held 8 bases outside the gene matches. The CDR3 here is CASSPTDRGRSPLHF. CDR3 sequence (DNA): TGTGCCAGCAGTCCAACGGACAGGGGGAGGTCACCCCTCCACTTT.

The gene calls are TRBV30 and TRBJ2-7; perhaps TRBD2 as D (6 bases). V lost 0 bases and J 5 bases, leaving 11 bases between the germline ends. Germline CDR1 reads GTSNPN; CDR2 reads SVGIG (reference sequence). This CDR3 is 13 amino acids long. The CDR3 DNA sequence: TGTGCCTGGAGTGTACCGGGGGTGGACGAGCAGTACTTC. It yields the protein CAWSVPGVDEQYF.

This chain uses TRBV24-1 with TRBJ2-2, with 12 bases matching TRBD2. CDR3 size: 16 residues. With V trimmed by 2 bases and J by 8 bases, 5 bases remained unmatched. Germline CDR1 and CDR2: KGHDR and SFDVKD. This CDR3 reads CATSDSLAGGSGELFF. DNA for the CDR3: TGTGCCACCAGTGATTCACTAGCGGGAGGATCTGGGGAGCTGTTTTTT.

This clone showed up just once. V gene TRBV5-8 combines with J gene TRBJ2-7; D unclear. V was cut by 4 bases and J by 3 bases, with 8 bases left in between. CDR3 size: 12 residues. In germline, CDR1 is SGHTS, CDR2 YDEGEE. CDR3 in amino acids: CASSLTYYEQYF. CDR3 nucleotides: TGTGCCAGCAGCCTTACCTACTACGAGCAGTACTTC.

The V gene is TRBV27, the J gene TRBJ1-1; 8 nucleotides align to TRBD1. Germline V gene sequence: CDR1 MNHEY, CDR2 SMNVEV (reference sequence). Trimming removed 5 bases from V and 10 bases from J; junction bases left unmatched: 9. The CDR3 sequence is 13 residues long. CDR3: CASSVQGGSAAFF. CDR3 DNA: TGTGCCAGCAGTGTACAGGGGGGGTCGGCAGCTTTCTTT.

J is TRBJ2-3 and V is TRBV11-3; 8 bases agree with TRBD2. Germline trimming cut 0 bases from V and 1 base from J; bases unmatched to any gene: 12. The CDR3 is made up of 19 amino acids. In germline, CDR1 is SGHNT, CDR2 YENEEA. The CDR3 protein is CASSLERSKRESRTDTQYF. The DNA for the CDR3 is TGTGCCAGCAGCTTAGAGCGATCGAAGCGGGAGTCCCGCACAGATACGCAGTATTTT.

CDR3: CASSFAQGTDTQYF. CDR3 DNA: TGTGCCAGCAGTTTTGCACAGGGAACAGATACGCAGTATTTT. V is TRBV27 and J is TRBJ2-3, with D tentatively TRBD1 (6 bases). CDR3 length: 14 amino acids. The V and J ends lost 3 bases and 3 bases respectively, with 10 bases between them. The germline V gene encodes CDR1 MNHEY and CDR2 SMNVEV (reference sequence).

This clone was observed a single time. This chain uses TRBV7-3 with TRBJ2-7; TRBD2 aligns across 7 bases. The CDR3 has 15 amino acids. J was trimmed by 4 bases and V by 4 bases; bases with no gene match: 10. Germline CDR1 SGHTA, CDR2 FQGTGA. CDR3 DNA sequence: TGTGCCAGCAGCTCCTCTCCAGCGGGATTTTACGAGCAGTACTTC. As protein: CASSSSPAGFYEQYF.

The rearrangement uses TRBV6-5 and TRBJ2-7, with 8 bases identical to TRBD1. The germline V gene encodes CDR1 MNHEY and CDR2 SVGAGI. This CDR3 is 15 amino acids long. V was pared by 5 bases and J by 3 bases, with 9 bases of the junction left unmatched. CDR3 nucleotides: TGTGCCAGCAGTCGTCGTCGGACAGGGAACTACGAGCAGTACTTC. Its protein is CASSRRRTGNYEQYF.

The V gene is TRBV4-2, the J gene TRBJ2-3; D is possibly TRBD2 (6 bases). From germline, CDR1 is LGHNA and CDR2 YNFKEQ. The germline V and J ends were trimmed by 1 base and 2 bases, with 13 bases remaining between them. The CDR3 consists of 16 residues. For the CDR3, the DNA is TGTGCCAGCAGCCAAGGATCTAGCGCCGTCACAGATACGCAGTATTTT. Encoded protein: CASSQGSSAVTDTQYF.